These 31 T cell receptor beta chains were sequenced from one sample in a study of shared clonotypes between healthy human individuals. Assay used: immunoSEQ multiplex PCR; TCRdb lists only in-frame clones, some missing. This sample carries approximately 1.4 million clones, 95% to 99% of them seen once, and the ten largest clones take roughly 0.42%. The sample consisted of naive CD4+ T cells sorted from blood. The subset: CD45RA+ positively selected. These TCRs come from a young man in good health.

This chain uses TRBV7-2 with TRBJ2-7, with D possibly TRBD2 on 6 matching bases. Germline values: CDR1 SGHTA, CDR2 FQGNSA. The CDR3 extends over 16 amino acids. Trimming left V 4 bases short and J 1 base short, with 17 bases between. CDR3 DNA sequence: TGTGCCAGCAGCTCCATGACTAGACGGGATTCCTACGAGCAGTACTTC. This sequence encodes CASSSMTRRDSYEQYF.

The chain carries TRBV11-2 and TRBJ2-5; 9 bases line up with TRBD1. V lost 7 bases and J lost 8; bases outside the gene matches: 11. CDR1 is SGHAT and CDR2 is FQNNGV in the germline V gene. The CDR3 is made up of 14 amino acids. The CDR3 sequence is CASKIQGATDTQYF. For the CDR3, the DNA is TGTGCCAGCAAAATACAGGGGGCCACGGATACCCAGTACTTC.

The rearrangement links TRBV11-2 to TRBJ2-5, with D tentatively TRBD2 (6 bases). CDR1 is SGHAT and CDR2 is FQNNGV in the germline V gene. V lost 6 bases and J 5 bases, leaving 13 bases between the germline ends. The CDR3 length is 13 residues. CDR3 DNA sequence: TGTGCCAGCAGTTTTCCGGGAGCGGAGACCCAGTACTTC. Amino acids: CASSFPGAETQYF.

This clone was seen only once. The V gene is TRBV5-5, the J gene TRBJ1-3; TRBD1 matches at 10 bases. Germline trimming cut 3 bases from V and 3 bases from J; bases unmatched to any gene: 9. The V gene's germline CDR1 is SGHKS and CDR2 YYEKEE (reference sequence). The CDR3 is made up of 17 amino acids. The CDR3 sequence is CASSWYRQGADGNTIYF. CDR3 DNA: TGTGCCAGCAGCTGGTATCGACAGGGGGCAGATGGAAACACCATATATTTT.

This rearrangement joins TRBV5-1 to TRBJ2-2; D may correspond to TRBD1 or TRBD2 (5 bases each). The CDR3 contains 17 residues. Germline V gene data show CDR1 as SGHRS and CDR2 as YFSETQ. Trimming cost V 1 base and J 0 bases, with 13 bases left between them. CDR3 sequence (DNA): TGCGCCAGCAGCTTGTCGGACGGGACGGCGAACACCGGGGAGCTGTTTTTT. Translated, it gives CASSLSDGTANTGELFF.

This chain links TRBV7-9 with TRBJ2-7; 9 nucleotides align to TRBD1. After removal of 5 bases from V and 4 bases from J, the junction contained 6 bases not matched to a gene. Germline assignment: CDR1 SEHNR and CDR2 FQNEAQ (reference sequence). The CDR3 consists of 14 residues. The DNA of the CDR3 is TGTGCCAGCAGCCGATGGACAGGGGAGTACGAGCAGTACTTC. Translating gives CASSRWTGEYEQYF.

Comments on this clone: Distinct nucleotide sequences in the sample also encode this CDR3. V usage is TRBV7-2 and J usage is TRBJ2-7, with 10 bases fitting TRBD2. This CDR3 spans 14 amino acids. Losses at the gene ends were 3 bases for V and 6 bases for J; bases not matched to a gene: 5. Germline V CDR1 and CDR2: SGHTA, FQGNSA. The CDR3 DNA reads TGTGCCAGCAGCTTCGGGCTAGCGGGAGTCGAGCAGTACTTC. Translated: CASSFGLAGVEQYF. The whole variable domain, filled in from reference TRBV7-2 and TRBJ2-7, reads GAGVSQSPSNKVTEKGKDVELRCDPISGHTALYWYRQSLGQGLEFLIYFQGNSAPDKSGLPSDRFSAERTGGSVSTLTIQRTQQEDSAVYLCASSFGLAGVEQYFGPGTRLTVT.

V and J are TRBV5-8 and TRBJ1-4; D gene unclear. This CDR3 is 15 amino acids long. V was clipped by 4 bases and J by 3 bases, with 13 bases between them. Germline assignment: CDR1 SGHTS and CDR2 YDEGEE. As DNA, the CDR3 is TGTGCCAGCAGCCCAGGACGGGCCCCTAATGAAAAACTGTTTTTT. This codes for CASSPGRAPNEKLFF. Filled out from reference TRBV5-8 and TRBJ1-4, the complete variable domain reads EAGVTQSPTHLIKTRGQQATLRCSPISGHTSVYWYQQALGLGLQFLLWYDEGEERNRGNFPPRFSGRQFPNYSSELNVNALELEDSALYLCASSPGRAPNEKLFFGSGTQLSVL.

The J gene is TRBJ2-3, the V gene TRBV28; D unresolved. CDR1 and CDR2 from the germline V gene are MDHEN and SYDVKM. Trimming removed 6 bases at V and 1 base at J, with 11 bases between. The CDR3 length is 14 residues. The CDR3 DNA reads TGTGCCAGCAGCCGACCACGGGGCACAGATACGCAGTATTTT. This gives the protein CASSRPRGTDTQYF. Drawing the rest from reference TRBV28 and TRBJ2-3, the complete variable domain is DVKVTQSSRYLVKRTGEKVFLECVQDMDHENMFWYRQDPGLGLRLIYFSYDVKMKEKGDIPEGYSVSREKKERFSLILESASTNQTSMYLCASSRPRGTDTQYFGPGTRLTVL.

This chain links TRBV4-3 with TRBJ2-5; no clear D gene. Trimming left V 1 base short and J 2 bases short, with 11 bases between. Germline assignment: CDR1 LGHNA and CDR2 YSLEER. There are 15 residues in the CDR3. The CDR3 nucleotides are TGCGCCAGCAGCCAAGTTCGCGCCCCTCAAGAGACCCAGTACTTC. Its translation is CASSQVRAPQETQYF.

The chain links TRBV2 to TRBJ2-1; a possible D gene is TRBD2 (5 bases). Trimming removed 0 bases at V and 3 bases at J, with 9 bases between. Germline V CDR1 and CDR2: SNHLY, FYNNEI. The CDR3 spans 15 residues. Here the CDR3 reads CASSEARAGYNEQFF. The CDR3 nucleotides read TGTGCCAGCAGTGAAGCGCGGGCAGGCTACAATGAGCAGTTCTTC.

This clone was observed a single time. This chain joins TRBV6-6 and TRBJ1-1, with D tentatively TRBD1 (5 bases). There are 14 residues in the CDR3. Germline V gives CDR1 MNHNY, CDR2 SVGAGI (reference sequence). The V gene lost 2 bases and the J gene lost 4 bases, with 11 bases spanning the gap. The CDR3 spells CASSYQGTTTEAFF. The CDR3 DNA reads as TGTGCCAGCAGTTACCAGGGTACCACCACTGAAGCTTTCTTT.

The rearrangement links TRBV15 to TRBJ2-7; a weak D match, TRBD2 (7 bases). Germline CDR1 and CDR2: LNHNV and YYDKDF (reference sequence). Trimming shortened V by 8 bases and J by 3 bases, and 17 bases separated the two germline ends. The CDR3 has 14 residues. DNA for the CDR3: TGTGCCACCGAGGCCCGCGGGGGCTTCTACGAGCAGTACTTC. This sequence encodes CATEARGGFYEQYF.

A remark on this clone: A clone one base away is much larger, so this may be a read error. The rearrangement uses TRBV9 and TRBJ2-3, with 8 nucleotides matching TRBD2. Germline-derived CDR1 and CDR2 are SGDLS and YYNGEE. V dropped 6 bases and J dropped 2; count of bases not matched to a gene: 5. The length of the CDR3 is 14 residues. Written as DNA, the CDR3 is TGTGCCAGCAATGACGGGAGGGCCACAGATACGCAGTATTTT. It encodes CASNDGRATDTQYF. The full variable domain, in which reference TRBV9 and TRBJ2-3 provide the parts outside the CDR3, is DSGVTQTPKHLITATGQRVTLRCSPRSGDLSVYWYQQSLDQGLQFLIQYYNGEERAKGNILERFSAQQFPDLHSELNLSSLELGDSALYFCASNDGRATDTQYFGPGTRLTVL.

The CDR3 nucleotides read TGCGCCAGCAGCCCCATACTCGGTGGGCCGAACACTGAAGCTTTCTTT. Protein sequence: CASSPILGGPNTEAFF. V and J are TRBV5-1 and TRBJ1-1; D uncertain. V was pared by 4 bases and J by 1 base, with 17 bases between. CDR1 and CDR2 (germline): SGHRS, YFSETQ. The CDR3 is 16 residues long. Using reference TRBV5-1 and TRBJ1-1 for the parts outside the CDR3, the full variable domain is KAGVTQTPRYLIKTRGQQVTLSCSPISGHRSVSWYQQTPGQGLQFLFEYFSETQRNKGNFPGRFSGRQFSNSRSEMNVSTLELGDSALYLCASSPILGGPNTEAFFGQGTRLTVV.

The J gene is TRBJ2-2, the V gene TRBV4-2, with TRBD2 matching 12 bases. Germline lookup yields CDR1 LGHNA and CDR2 YNFKEQ. The CDR3 covers 17 residues. V shed 2 bases and J 4 bases; nucleotides not matched to a gene: 5. The CDR3 loop is CASSQNPSGRATGELFF. CDR3 sequence (DNA): TGTGCCAGCAGCCAAAACCCTAGCGGGAGGGCCACCGGGGAGCTGTTTTTT.

The chain has TRBV7-2 and TRBJ1-1, with D possibly being TRBD1 (6 bases). The germline V gene has CDR1 SGHTA and CDR2 FQGNSA. The CDR3 has 15 amino acids. V lost 4 bases, J lost 0 bases, and 12 bases lay in between. The DNA for the CDR3 is TGTGCCAGCAGCTGGACAGTTATTATGAACACTGAAGCTTTCTTT. It translates to CASSWTVIMNTEAFF.

Of note for this clone: This sample includes further DNA sequences coding for the same CDR3. The rearrangement joins TRBV5-1 to TRBJ2-5; 8 bases match TRBD2. Germline V CDR1 and CDR2: SGHRS, YFSETQ. The CDR3 loop spans 15 amino acids. V shed 0 bases and J 1 base; nucleotides not matched to a gene: 2. In DNA form, the CDR3 reads TGCGCCAGCAGCTTGGTAGCGGGGACCCAAGAGACCCAGTACTTC. Translated: CASSLVAGTQETQYF. The whole variable domain, filled in from reference TRBV5-1 and TRBJ2-5, reads KAGVTQTPRYLIKTRGQQVTLSCSPISGHRSVSWYQQTPGQGLQFLFEYFSETQRNKGNFPGRFSGRQFSNSRSEMNVSTLELGDSALYLCASSLVAGTQETQYFGPGTRLLVL.

This clone was counted a single time. Other DNA sequences in this sample translate to the same CDR3. The rearrangement links TRBV27 to TRBJ2-7; 7 bases agree with TRBD2. J was trimmed by 4 bases and V by 2 bases; bases with no gene match: 2. Germline V CDR1 and CDR2: MNHEY, SMNVEV (reference sequence). The CDR3 loop spans 13 amino acids. In DNA, the CDR3 is TGTGCCAGCAGTTTACGGGGAGGGTACGAGCAGTACTTC. Its translation is CASSLRGGYEQYF.

This rearrangement joins TRBV7-7 to TRBJ2-2; no clear D. The V end lost 3 bases, the J end lost 0 bases, and 11 bases lay between the germline ends. The germline V gene has CDR1 SSHAT and CDR2 FNYEAQ (reference sequence). The CDR3 consists of 16 residues. In DNA form, the CDR3 reads TGTGCCAGCAGCTTGGTCGCAGGCGCGAACACCGGGGAGCTGTTTTTT. Protein: CASSLVAGANTGELFF.

CDR3 residues: CSAVGSYEQYF. The DNA for the CDR3 is TGCAGTGCGGTGGGGAGCTACGAGCAGTACTTC. The chain recombines TRBV20-1 with TRBJ2-7; possibly TRBD2 for D (5 bases). This CDR3 has 11 amino acids. V dropped 6 bases and J dropped 3 bases, with 9 bases sitting between them. The germline CDR1 and CDR2 sequences are DFQATT and SNEGSKA (reference sequence).

The V gene is TRBV5-1, the J gene TRBJ2-7; D may be TRBD1 (6 bases). Germline V CDR1 and CDR2: SGHRS, YFSETQ. Deletions cut 7 bases from V and 2 bases from J, with 19 bases between. There are 15 residues in the CDR3. Here the CDR3 reads CASVLSPGEAYEQYF. The DNA of the CDR3 is TGCGCCAGCGTCCTATCACCAGGGGAAGCCTACGAGCAGTACTTC.

The CDR3 loop reads CSVEWEGETQYF. The CDR3 DNA reads TGCAGCGTTGAGTGGGAGGGGGAGACCCAGTACTTC. This chain joins TRBV29-1 and TRBJ2-5; 7 bases map to TRBD2. CDR1 SQVTM and CDR2 ANQGSEA come from the germline V gene. The CDR3 sequence is 12 residues long. With V trimmed by 3 bases and J by 5 bases, 3 bases remained unmatched.

The chain combines TRBV11-2 with TRBJ1-1; D is unresolved. The CDR3 contains 13 residues. Germline CDR1 reads SGHAT; CDR2 reads FQNNGV. V gave up 5 bases and J gave up 1 base, with 8 bases separating them. CDR3 sequence: CASSPRGNTEAFF. The DNA for the CDR3 is TGTGCCAGCAGCCCGCGCGGGAACACTGAAGCTTTCTTT.

The V gene is TRBV19, the J gene TRBJ2-4; perhaps TRBD2 as D (5 bases). The CDR3 is 16 residues long. The germline V and J ends were trimmed by 3 bases and 5 bases, with 17 bases remaining between them. CDR1 and CDR2 from the germline V gene are LNHDA and SQIVND (reference sequence). The CDR3 reads CASSILPGLGQNIQYF. The CDR3 bases are TGTGCCAGTAGTATCTTACCGGGGTTGGGTCAAAACATTCAGTACTTC.

This sequence joins TRBV28 and TRBJ2-1; 8 bases line up with TRBD2. After removal of 6 bases from V and 1 base from J, the junction contained 8 bases not matched to a gene. CDR1 is MDHEN, CDR2 SYDVKM, per germline. CDR3 size: 16 residues. The CDR3 DNA reads TGTGCCAGCAGACGAGCGGGAGAGGGTTCCTACAATGAGCAGTTCTTC. Its translation: CASRRAGEGSYNEQFF.

The chain employs TRBV9 and TRBJ1-1; D uncertain. V lost 2 bases and J 5 bases, leaving 7 bases between the germline ends. CDR1 is SGDLS, CDR2 YYNGEE, per germline. This CDR3 spans 12 amino acids. CDR3: CASSVKGTEAFF. Here the CDR3 DNA reads TGTGCCAGCAGCGTTAAAGGAACTGAAGCTTTCTTT. Filled out from reference TRBV9 and TRBJ1-1, the complete variable domain reads DSGVTQTPKHLITATGQRVTLRCSPRSGDLSVYWYQQSLDQGLQFLIQYYNGEERAKGNILERFSAQQFPDLHSELNLSSLELGDSALYFCASSVKGTEAFFGQGTRLTVV.

V and J are TRBV5-1 and TRBJ2-1, with 7 bases identical to TRBD1. The CDR3 length is 15 residues. With V trimmed by 4 bases and J by 1 base, 5 bases remained unmatched. The V gene's germline CDR1 is SGHRS and CDR2 YFSETQ. CDR3 sequence reads: CASSITGDSYNEQFF. The CDR3, as DNA: TGCGCCAGCAGCATTACAGGGGATTCCTACAATGAGCAGTTCTTC.

The J gene is TRBJ1-4, the V gene TRBV4-3; possible D gene TRBD1, 6 bases. This CDR3 comprises 16 residues. In germline, CDR1 is LGHNA, CDR2 YSLEER. The ends were cut back, 5 bases at V and 2 bases at J, with 15 bases in the middle. The CDR3 DNA follows: TGCGCCAGCAGCTCTTTCCGCGGGGGCACTAATGAAAAACTGTTTTTT. It encodes CASSSFRGGTNEKLFF.

This chain joins TRBV2 and TRBJ2-7, with TRBD2 matching 7 bases. The CDR3 totals 13 residues. The V gene end was trimmed by 2 bases and the J gene end by 3 bases; junction bases not matched to a gene: 1. Germline assignment: CDR1 SNHLY and CDR2 FYNNEI. The CDR3 nucleotides are TGTGCCAGCAGTGAAAAGCGGGACTACGAGCAGTACTTC. Its protein product is CASSEKRDYEQYF.

The chain links TRBV5-6 to TRBJ2-1, with D unclear. With 0 bases removed from V and 8 bases from J, the gap between germline ends came to 6 bases. The CDR3 loop spans 12 amino acids. Germline assignment: CDR1 SGHDT and CDR2 YYEEEE. CDR3 nucleotide sequence: TGTGCCAGCAGCTTGGTGTCTCATGAGCAGTTCTTC. Translating gives CASSLVSHEQFF. Combining the CDR3 with reference TRBV5-6 and TRBJ2-1 gives the whole variable domain DAGVTQSPTHLIKTRGQQVTLRCSPKSGHDTVSWYQQALGQGPQFIFQYYEEEERQRGNFPDRFSGHQFPNYSSELNVNALLLGDSALYLCASSLVSHEQFFGPGTRLTVL.